This T cell receptor beta chain was found in a study of T-cell reconstitution after alpha-beta-depleted transplantation in children. Researchers prepared the TCRbeta library using unique molecular identifiers, the study reports. TCRdb reprocessed the PCR reads with MiXCR, giving one entry per CDR3 protein. The sample includes 440,000 or so distinct CDR3 sequences, around 9.9% of them seen just once. Germline V gene sequence: CDR1 MNHEY, CDR2 SMNVEV (reference sequence). V trimming: 2 bases; J trimming: 7 bases; junction bases outside the gene matches: 5. The CDR3 loop spans 14 amino acids. In this sample, this clonotype turned up a few times.

The chain is built from TRBV27 and TRBJ2-7; 10 bases map to TRBD2. The sequence was obtained from a human donor who donated a stem cell graft to a child with acute myeloid leukemia. The material was PBMCs from the stem cell graft donor, obtained from the stem cell graft. This CDR3 reads CASSLLAGENEQYF. In DNA form, the CDR3 reads TGTGCCAGCAGTTTACTAGCGGGAGAGAATGAGCAGTACTTC.